This entry lists 4 T cell receptor beta chains sequenced from one sample in a study of T cells after yellow fever vaccination. TCRdb processed the 5' RACE reads anew with MiXCR; each CDR3 protein has one entry. The sample holds almost 600,000 distinct CDR3 sequences; roughly 12% are singletons and the top ten take about an eighth. Sequences were derived from PBMCs, sampled on the day of the yellow fever booster vaccination. The receptors shown here come from a man aged 30 to 45 who received the YFV17D yellow fever vaccine.

V and J are TRBV20-1 and TRBJ2-4; D may match TRBD1 or TRBD2 (5 bases each). Germline loops: CDR1 DFQATT, CDR2 SNEGSKA (reference sequence). Trimming shortened V by 3 bases and J by 9 bases, and 18 bases separated the two germline ends. This CDR3 comprises 14 residues. CDR3 in DNA: TGCAGTGCTAGGGGGGACCGTATGACGGGCATTCAGTACTTC. Amino acid sequence: CSARGDRMTGIQYF.

Only a few counts were recorded for this clonotype. The chain has TRBV12-3 or TRBV12-4 and TRBJ1-2, with 9 bases identical to TRBD1. The CDR3 is made up of 15 amino acids. The V and J ends lost 3 bases and 4 bases, in that order; junction bases with no gene match: 6. The CDR3 DNA sequence: TGTGCCAGCAGTTTCGCGGGACAGGGCCCCTATGGCTACACCTTC. This gives the protein CASSFAGQGPYGYTF.

This sequence joins TRBV5-4 and TRBJ2-1; tentative D call: TRBD1 (6 bases). V was trimmed by 1 base and J by 0 bases, leaving 11 bases between them. Looked up from germline, CDR1 is SGHNT and CDR2 is YYREEE (reference sequence). The CDR3 sequence is 16 residues long. The CDR3 DNA is TGTGCCAGCAGCTTGCAGGGGCCCAGCTCCTACAATGAGCAGTTCTTC. It translates to CASSLQGPSSYNEQFF.

In its sample, this clonotype was seen once. The chain has TRBV7-8 and TRBJ2-3; TRBD1 matches at 9 bases. After removal of 0 bases from V and 3 bases from J, the junction contained 7 bases not matched to a gene. This CDR3 has 17 amino acids. Germline CDR1 and CDR2: SGHVS and FQNEAQ. This CDR3 reads CASSLARDRVGTDTQYF. The CDR3 nucleotides read TGTGCCAGCAGCTTAGCCCGGGACAGGGTAGGGACAGATACGCAGTATTTT.